This entry lists 30 T cell receptor beta chains sequenced from one sample in a study of regulatory T cells in long-lasting Graves disease. Noted time point: persistent/refractory GD, antithyroid drugs over 5 years with positive TRAb. Generation of the TCR library employed RNA extracted from PBMCs. Combining iRepertoire HTBI primers with Arm-PCR of CDR3 regions, the authors built TCR beta libraries. MiXCR was run by TCRdb on the multiplex PCR reads, yielding one entry per CDR3 protein. The sample yields 700,000 or so distinct CDR3 sequences, about 32% seen once. The sequencing here drew on peripheral blood mononuclear cells (PBMCs), taken when the disease was refractory, from a patient treated with antithyroid drugs. The source is a female donor with Graves disease.

This clonotype was seen more than once but under ten times. This chain links TRBV18 with TRBJ1-1; unclear D gene. V was shortened by 1 base and J by 2 bases, with 8 bases between the two germline ends. CDR1 is KGHSH and CDR2 is LQKENI in the germline V gene. The CDR3 runs to 14 residues. The CDR3 nucleotides are TGTGCCAGCTCACCACGGGGAGACAACACTGAAGCTTTCTTT. Its translation is CASSPRGDNTEAFF.

The J gene is TRBJ2-2, the V gene TRBV30; D unresolved. Germline V gene lookup returns CDR1 GTSNPN and CDR2 SVGIG (reference sequence). CDR3 length equals 11 residues. V gave up 5 bases and J gave up 3 bases, with 4 bases separating them. The CDR3 nucleotides are TGTGCCTGGCAAGACACCGGGGAGCTGTTTTTT. It yields the protein CAWQDTGELFF. Supplemented by reference TRBV30 and TRBJ2-2, the full variable domain reads SQTIHQWPATLVQPVGSPLSLECTVEGTSNPNLYWYRQAAGRGLQLLFYSVGIGQISSEVPQNLSASRPQDRQFILSSKKLLLSDSGFYLCAWQDTGELFFGEGSRLTVL.

This clonotype showed up just a few times. The J gene is TRBJ1-2, the V gene TRBV3-1; D may be TRBD1 (6 bases). The V end lost 0 bases, the J end lost 8 bases, and 16 bases lay between the germline ends. The germline V gene has CDR1 LGHDT and CDR2 YNNKEL (reference sequence). This CDR3 contains 15 residues. The CDR3 nucleotides read TGTGCCAGCAGCCAAGATCTTACAGGGACGGGGGGCTACACCTTC. Translating it yields CASSQDLTGTGGYTF. Variable domain in full (rest from reference TRBV3-1 and TRBJ1-2): DTAVSQTPKYLVTQMGNDKSIKCEQNLGHDTMYWYKQDSKKFLKIMFSYNNKELIINETVPNRFSPKSPDKAHLNLHINSLELGDSAVYFCASSQDLTGTGGYTFGSGTRLTVV.

The chain recombines TRBV6-1 with TRBJ1-1; D is ambiguous. The CDR3 spans 14 residues. Deletions cut 7 bases from V and 0 bases from J, with 12 bases between. The V gene's germline CDR1 is MNHNS and CDR2 SASEGT. The CDR3 coding sequence is TGTGCCAGCACCGGCGGATACATGAACACTGAAGCTTTCTTT. This encodes CASTGGYMNTEAFF.

The table lists this clonotype with a few counts. The chain couples TRBV9 to TRBJ2-7, with 9 bases matching TRBD2. Per germline, CDR1 SGDLS and CDR2 YYNGEE. The CDR3 runs 15 residues. J lost 3 bases, V lost 2 bases, and 6 bases had no gene match. CDR3 bases: TGTGCCAGCAGCGTTGGCGGGAGGGCCGTCTACGAGCAGTACTTC. Amino acid sequence: CASSVGGRAVYEQYF.

The rearrangement joins TRBV25-1 to TRBJ1-1; D is unclear. In germline, CDR1 is MGHDK, CDR2 SYGVNS. The V gene lost 6 bases and the J gene lost 1 base, with 9 bases spanning the gap. The CDR3 covers 13 residues. CDR3 coding DNA: TGTGCCAGCAGAGGCGACACGAACACTGAAGCTTTCTTT. Translation gives CASRGDTNTEAFF.

This clonotype showed up many times. This chain links TRBV12-3 or TRBV12-4 with TRBJ2-7; tentatively, D is TRBD1 or TRBD2 (6 bases each). There are 14 residues in the CDR3. Trimming cost V 10 bases and J 5 bases, with 21 bases left between them. This chain's CDR3 is CATGVVGGDHEQYF. DNA of the CDR3: TGTGCCACAGGGGTGGTTGGAGGGGACCACGAGCAGTACTTC.

The count of this clonotype is one. An end of the junction differs from the germline gene, which may be a read error. This sequence joins TRBV7-3 and TRBJ2-4; perhaps D is TRBD1 or TRBD2 (5 bases each). Germline CDR1 SGHTA, CDR2 FQGTGA. The CDR3 totals 14 residues. The CDR3 bases are TGTGCCAGCAGCTCCGGGACCACAAAAACCATTCAGTACTTC. Amino acid sequence: CASSSGTTKTIQYF.

The chain recombines TRBV5-1 with TRBJ1-1, with a tentative D call TRBD1 (6 bases). This CDR3 region has 17 residues. Germline V CDR1 and CDR2: SGHRS, YFSETQ. Trimming removed 4 bases from V and 3 bases from J, with 22 bases in between. The CDR3 region is CASSSKGGQSGHTEAFF. The CDR3 coding sequence is TGCGCCAGCAGCAGTAAAGGCGGACAGTCCGGTCACACTGAAGCTTTCTTT.

In regard to this clonotype: A single base separates this from a much larger clone, so it may be a read error. The CDR3 DNA sequence: TGTGCCACCAGTGAGTCAAGTGCTTCAGGGAGGACCCCTCACTATGGCTACACCTTC. This translates into CATSESSASGRTPHYGYTF. V is TRBV10-3 and J is TRBJ1-2, with D possibly matching TRBD1 (5 bases). The V gene's germline CDR1 is ENHRY and CDR2 SYGVKD. This CDR3 comprises 19 residues.

The table lists this clonotype with a few counts. The chain couples TRBV12-3 or TRBV12-4 to TRBJ1-3; a possible D gene is TRBD1 (5 bases). The CDR3 has 14 residues. V was clipped by 6 bases and J by 0 bases, with 9 bases between them. For the CDR3, the DNA is TGTGCCAGCAGGGGGGGACCCTCTGGAAACACCATATATTTT. Translation: CASRGGPSGNTIYF.

The chain combines TRBV20-1 with TRBJ1-1; D gene uncertain. Between the trimmed V and J ends, which lost 6 bases and 4 bases, there was a span of 12 bases. CDR1 and CDR2 (germline): DFQATT, SNEGSKA (reference sequence). The CDR3 runs to 12 residues. The CDR3: CSAPGRTTEAFF. The CDR3 nucleotides are TGCAGTGCCCCTGGAAGAACCACTGAAGCTTTCTTT.

The V gene is TRBV2, the J gene TRBJ2-5; 16 bases align to TRBD2. In germline, CDR1 is SNHLY, CDR2 FYNNEI. V shed 0 bases and J 6 bases; nucleotides not matched to a gene: 4. CDR3 length: 17 residues. The CDR3 reads CASSEAGLAGGGQTQYF. CDR3 bases: TGTGCCAGCAGTGAAGCGGGACTAGCGGGAGGGGGGCAGACCCAGTACTTC. The whole variable domain, remainder taken from reference TRBV2 and TRBJ2-5, is EPEVTQTPSHQVTQMGQEVILRCVPISNHLYFYWYRQILGQKVEFLVSFYNNEISEKSEIFDDQFSVERPDGSNFTLKIRSTKLEDSAMYFCASSEAGLAGGGQTQYFGPGTRLLVL.

The chain recombines TRBV15 with TRBJ1-1; D remains ambiguous. V dropped 0 bases and J dropped 0 bases, with 14 bases sitting between them. This CDR3 comprises 17 residues. Looked up from germline, CDR1 is LNHNV and CDR2 is YYDKDF (reference sequence). CDR3 sequence (DNA): TGTGCCACCAGCAGAGAATTCGGAGGACTTCTGAACACTGAAGCTTTCTTT. Protein product: CATSREFGGLLNTEAFF. Together with reference TRBV15 and TRBJ1-1, the CDR3 gives the full variable domain: DAMVIQNPRYQVTQFGKPVTLSCSQTLNHNVMYWYQQKSSQAPKLLFHYYDKDFNNEADTPDNFQSRRPNTSFCFLDIRSPGLGDTAMYLCATSREFGGLLNTEAFFGQGTRLTVV.

About this clonotype: The junction shows a germline mismatch at one end, possibly a read error. CDR3 nucleotide sequence: TGCGCCATCAGGAGCAGACTAGCGGGAGGGCCTTCAGAGACCCAGTACTTC. It specifies CAIRSRLAGGPSETQYF. The chain uses TRBV10-3 and TRBJ2-5; TRBD2 matches 14 bases. Germline values: CDR1 ENHRY, CDR2 SYGVKD. The CDR3 is 17 amino acids.

The rearrangement joins TRBV7-9 to TRBJ1-1; D perhaps matches TRBD1 (5 bases). V gave up 8 bases and J gave up 0 bases, with 13 bases separating them. The CDR3 length is 14 residues. The germline V gene encodes CDR1 SEHNR and CDR2 FQNEAQ (reference sequence). Here the CDR3 reads CASGTPTVNTEAFF. The CDR3 nucleotides are TGTGCCAGCGGGACCCCCACAGTGAACACTGAAGCTTTCTTT.

The chain has TRBV10-1 and TRBJ2-5; 8 bases match TRBD2. The length of the CDR3 is 15 residues. J gave up 3 bases and V 2 bases, and 5 bases lay outside the gene matches. Per the germline V gene, CDR1 is WNHNN and CDR2 is SYGVQD (reference sequence). The CDR3 bases are TGCGCCAGCAGTGAGGATGTTAGCGGGAAAGAGACCCAGTACTTC. Translated: CASSEDVSGKETQYF.

About this clonotype itself: A much larger clonotype is one base distant, so this may be a read error. The chain uses TRBV28 and TRBJ1-2; no clear D. The germline gives CDR1 MDHEN, CDR2 SYDVKM. This CDR3 comprises 13 residues. The chain's CDR3 is CASSFSLHYGHTF. The CDR3 nucleotides read TGTGCCAGCAGTTTTTCGCTTCACTATGGCCACACCTTC.

Ten or more counts support this clonotype. The genes are TRBV2 and TRBJ1-1, with D unclear. Looked up from germline, CDR1 is SNHLY and CDR2 is FYNNEI. CDR3 length: 14 residues. Trimming shortened V by 5 bases and J by 0 bases, and 10 bases separated the two germline ends. The CDR3 nucleotides are TGTGCCAGCAGTTACGAGGGTGTGAACACTGAAGCTTTCTTT. It specifies CASSYEGVNTEAFF.

V and J are TRBV5-1 and TRBJ2-3; no reliable D call. Germline V gene sequence: CDR1 SGHRS, CDR2 YFSETQ. This CDR3 has 12 residues. V was shortened by 1 base and J by 4 bases, with 4 bases between the two germline ends. Written as DNA, the CDR3 is TGCGCCAGCAGCTTGAATGCAGATACGCAGTATTTT. It is translated as CASSLNADTQYF.

The CDR3 sequence: CASSEGVAGGPDEQFF. CDR3 nucleotides: TGTGCCAGCAGTGAAGGGGTCGCGGGAGGGCCCGATGAGCAGTTCTTC. This chain uses TRBV2 with TRBJ2-1, with 9 bases lining up with TRBD2. The germline V gene has CDR1 SNHLY and CDR2 FYNNEI. V trimming: 1 base; J trimming: 8 bases; junction bases outside the gene matches: 9. The CDR3 covers 16 residues.

V gene TRBV3-1 combines with J gene TRBJ1-2, with 7 bases that match TRBD1. Trimming cost V 8 bases and J 0 bases; bases outside gene matches: 3. This CDR3 is built from 13 residues. Germline V lookup: CDR1 LGHDT, CDR2 YNNKEL (reference sequence). The CDR3, as DNA: TGTGCCAGCCAGGGGGGAGCTAACTATGGCTACACCTTC. Translated: CASQGGANYGYTF.

The gene calls are TRBV19 and TRBJ1-5, with D possibly matching TRBD1 (5 bases). V gave up 5 bases and J gave up 3 bases, with 20 bases separating them. This CDR3 has 17 amino acids. CDR1 LNHDA and CDR2 SQIVND come from the germline V gene (reference sequence). The CDR3 sequence is CASSPGGVRAFNQPQHF. CDR3 DNA: TGTGCCAGTAGTCCTGGGGGGGTAAGGGCCTTCAATCAGCCCCAGCATTTT.

This clonotype was observed a few times. The chain links TRBV6-5 to TRBJ2-2, with 13 bases that match TRBD2. Germline loops: CDR1 MNHEY, CDR2 SVGAGI. The CDR3 length is 20 residues. The trim removed 3 bases at V and 5 bases at J, leaving 15 bases unmatched. The CDR3: CASSYLGLAGMAVETGELFF. In nucleotides, the CDR3 is TGTGCCAGCAGTTATTTGGGACTAGCGGGAATGGCGGTCGAAACCGGGGAGCTGTTTTTT.

This clonotype was recorded a few times. The CDR3 sequence: CSAGADSYGYTF. The CDR3 DNA reads TGCAGTGCTGGAGCTGACAGCTATGGCTACACCTTC. The chain carries TRBV20-1 and TRBJ1-2, with a possible D match to TRBD1 (5 bases). V lost 5 bases, J lost 4 bases, and 11 bases lay in between. The CDR3 is made up of 12 amino acids. CDR1 and CDR2 (germline): DFQATT, SNEGSKA (reference sequence).

As for this clonotype: This could be a read error, since a much larger clone is one nucleotide away. The V call is TRBV12-3 or TRBV12-4, the J call TRBJ1-2; possibly TRBD1 for D (6 bases). The V end was cut by 0 bases, the J end by 8 bases, with 13 bases between. The CDR3 has 14 residues. DNA of the CDR3: TGTGCCAGCAGTTTAGCGTATCAGGGGAACGGCTACACCTTC. The encoded protein is CASSLAYQGNGYTF.

This clonotype was counted between two and nine times. J is TRBJ2-6 and V is TRBV20-1; 7 nucleotides agree with TRBD2. The CDR3 runs 14 residues. The V segment lost 1 base and the J segment 3 bases; nucleotides outside the gene matches: 0. The germline CDR1 and CDR2 sequences are DFQATT and SNEGSKA (reference sequence). This CDR3 is CSARAGGGANVLTF. In DNA form, the CDR3 reads TGCAGTGCTAGAGCGGGAGGTGGGGCCAACGTCCTGACTTTC.

CDR3 amino acids: CSAREGSGRASETQYF. CDR3 nucleotides: TGCAGTGCTAGAGAAGGGAGCGGGAGGGCCTCCGAGACCCAGTACTTC. The chain is built from TRBV20-1 and TRBJ2-5; 10 bases fit TRBD2. The CDR3 has 16 amino acids. J lost 5 bases, V lost 0 bases, and 9 bases had no gene match. The germline gives CDR1 DFQATT, CDR2 SNEGSKA (reference sequence).

This chain joins TRBV7-9 and TRBJ1-6; 9 bases match TRBD1. Germline lookup yields CDR1 SEHNR and CDR2 FQNEAQ (reference sequence). This CDR3 comprises 15 residues. J was trimmed by 10 bases and V by 5 bases; bases with no gene match: 9. The CDR3 is CASSPRDRAKSPLHF. Here the CDR3 DNA reads TGTGCCAGCAGCCCGCGGGACAGGGCGAAATCACCCCTCCACTTT.

The V gene is TRBV5-5, the J gene TRBJ2-1; possibly TRBD1 for D (8 bases). CDR1 and CDR2 from the germline V gene are SGHKS and YYEKEE (reference sequence). The CDR3 runs 15 residues. With 4 bases removed from V and 5 bases from J, the gap between germline ends came to 16 bases. CDR3 sequence: CASSPWTGRDNEQFF. Here the CDR3 DNA reads TGTGCCAGCAGCCCCTGGACAGGGAGGGACAATGAGCAGTTCTTC.